This T cell receptor beta chain stems from a study of blood T cell repertoires in COVID-19. In germline, CDR1 is SGHRS, CDR2 YFSETQ. V lost 2 bases, J lost 1 base, and 1 base stayed unmatched. This CDR3 comprises 15 residues. Notes on this clone: Other DNA sequences in the same sample also yield this CDR3.

Per the original methods: Amplification with reference gene primers provided the estimates of nucleated cell counts. Using immunoSEQ multiplex PCR, the repertoire was profiled, and TCRdb retains in-frame clones only, with some absent. D and trimming were read from the DNA, whereas the V and J calls and clone size are those reported in that table. This sample yields 150,000 to 200,000 clones, of which less than 90% are seen a single time; 11% belongs to the top ten. The sequenced material came from peripheral blood. The chain employs TRBV5-1 and TRBJ2-1, with 9 positions matching TRBD2. The TCR originated in a woman aged 55-69 years with COVID-19, enrolled during active disease. CDR3 DNA: TGCGCCAGCAGCTTCACTAGCGGGTCCTACAATGAGCAGTTCTTC. Encoded protein: CASSFTSGSYNEQFF.